Described below is a single T cell receptor (beta chain) sequence and its context. Antigen: not known. This sample is drawn from a study of OX40 agonist ivuxolimab in advanced cancers. General study results and limits: Some patients who did not respond also had low normalized T-cell clonal expansion.

Generated by immunoSEQ multiplex PCR, the TCRdb table keeps only in-frame clones and is missing some. The data contain over 75,000 clones, 94% of them singletons. The junction had 5 bases not matched to a gene; V was cut back by 1 base and J by 4 bases. Germline values: CDR1 SGHDT, CDR2 YYEEEE. The CDR3 spans 16 residues. This TCR was sampled from an adult with an advanced solid tumor such as melanoma, head and neck, liver or kidney cancer. This chain links TRBV5-6 with TRBJ2-2; TRBD2 aligns across 9 bases. Sequenced material: CD4+ or CD8+ T cells sorted from blood, taken in a trial of the OX40 agonist ivuxolimab. For the CDR3, the DNA is TGTGCCAGCAGCTTGATATTAGCGGGGGTCACCGGGGAGCTGTTTTTT. Amino acids: CASSLILAGVTGELFF.